These 18 T cell receptor beta chains were all obtained from the same sample, sequenced in a study of T-cell memory formation after mild COVID-19 (TCRdb year 2021). Libraries were prepared through 5' RACE. The sample was run on an Illumina NovaSeq 6000. TCRdb trimmed the raw reads at Q25, called clones with MiXCR and kept productive beta chains. Rows are unified per CDR3 protein, each entry keeping the most common DNA and genes. The table for this sample lists 95,000 to 110,000 distinct CDR3 sequences; about an eighth of them were counted only once. About 39% of the sample is taken by the ten largest. The sequencing input was PBMCs or a T cell subset sorted from them (not recorded which). Every receptor here comes from a man aged 18 to 29 who had mild COVID-19 (a few samples of this study predate the infection). The sample titles of this study are shuffled in the database, so cell type and time point are left out; the donor was told from shared clones.

There are a few counts of this clonotype. The rearrangement joins TRBV20-1 to TRBJ2-7, with D unclear. Trimming took off 3 bases at V and 2 bases at J, with 17 bases between the two ends. The V gene's germline CDR1 is DFQATT and CDR2 SNEGSKA (reference sequence). CDR3 length: 15 amino acids. CDR3 sequence reads: CSASLPVYKAYEQYF. In DNA, the CDR3 is TGCAGTGCTAGTCTTCCGGTTTATAAAGCCTACGAGCAGTACTTC.

A few counts support this clonotype. This chain connects TRBV12-3 or TRBV12-4 to TRBJ2-7; no definite D call. With 6 bases removed from V and 4 bases from J, the gap between germline ends came to 10 bases. The CDR3 runs 12 residues. This CDR3 reads CASSLPYYEQYF. CDR3 bases: TGTGCCAGCAGCTTGCCCTATTACGAGCAGTACTTC.

The V and J genes are TRBV23-1 and TRBJ2-5, with a weak D call TRBD2 (6 bases). TRBV23-1 is identified as an open reading frame with a role that is uncertain. Trimming pared 4 bases from V and 2 bases from J, leaving 38 bases between. The CDR3 has 23 amino acids. The CDR3 bases are TGCGCCAGCAGTCTTCTACTGAATCTTGGTGGGGGGAGGTTTGGATTGCCGCAAGAGACCCAGTACTTC. It yields the protein CASSLLLNLGGGRFGLPQETQYF.

This sequence joins TRBV4-3 and TRBJ1-5; D gene uncertain. Deletions cut 0 bases from V and 6 bases from J, with 9 bases between. The CDR3 is 14 residues long. CDR1 and CDR2 from the germline V gene are LGHNA and YSLEER. As DNA, the CDR3 is TGCGCCAGCAGCCAAGATTGGGGAGGTCAGCCCCAGCATTTT. Protein product: CASSQDWGGQPQHF.

This chain connects TRBV5-1 to TRBJ2-5; D is possibly TRBD2 (6 bases). CDR1 is SGHRS and CDR2 is YFSETQ in the germline V gene. The CDR3 length is 17 residues. V lost 0 bases and J 5 bases, leaving 20 bases between the germline ends. The CDR3 DNA sequence: TGCGCCAGCAGCTTGGCCTGGGACTCCTGGGAGGTGGAGACCCAGTACTTC. It specifies CASSLAWDSWEVETQYF.

This clonotype was seen a few times. The chain employs TRBV9 and TRBJ2-7, with 9 bases aligning to TRBD1. Germline V gives CDR1 SGDLS, CDR2 YYNGEE. The CDR3 loop spans 16 amino acids. With V trimmed by 3 bases and J by 3 bases, 10 bases remained unmatched. The CDR3 here is CASSGAPGTGNYEQYF. For the CDR3, the DNA is TGTGCCAGCAGCGGGGCCCCCGGGACAGGGAACTACGAGCAGTACTTC.

J is TRBJ2-5 and V is TRBV12-3 or TRBV12-4; possible D gene TRBD1, 7 bases. V lost 7 bases and J 2 bases, leaving 17 bases between the germline ends. This CDR3 spans 15 amino acids. The CDR3 nucleotides read TGTGCCAGCAACACTTGGAGGGACAGTCAAGAGACCCAGTACTTC. Its translation is CASNTWRDSQETQYF.

This clonotype came up a few times. The chain joins TRBV9 to TRBJ2-7; D is perhaps TRBD2 (6 bases). CDR1 SGDLS and CDR2 YYNGEE come from the germline V gene. The CDR3 sequence is 16 residues long. The ends were cut back, 0 bases at V and 2 bases at J, with 15 bases in the middle. The CDR3 coding sequence is TGTGCCAGCAGCGTAGGGGGATCGGGGACTGCCTACGAGCAGTACTTC. As protein: CASSVGGSGTAYEQYF.

This rearrangement joins TRBV7-2 to TRBJ1-2; TRBD1 matches at 10 bases. Germline V CDR1 and CDR2: SGHTA, FQGNSA. Trimming cost V 4 bases and J 6 bases; bases outside gene matches: 5. The CDR3 loop spans 14 amino acids. CDR3 coding DNA: TGTGCCAGCAGCTCGACCGGGACAGGGGATGGCTACACCTTC. This codes for CASSSTGTGDGYTF.

This clonotype showed up just a few times. The chain links TRBV4-2 to TRBJ2-3; D might be TRBD2 (7 bases). Trimming left V 1 base short and J 0 bases short, with 14 bases between. Germline V CDR1 and CDR2: LGHNA, YNFKEQ. The CDR3 totals 17 residues. DNA of the CDR3: TGTGCCAGCAGCCAAGCTGGGGGGGGCCAGAGCACAGATACGCAGTATTTT. Amino acids: CASSQAGGGQSTDTQYF.

There are a few counts of this clonotype. This chain uses TRBV27 with TRBJ2-3; either TRBD1 or TRBD2 may fit D (5 bases each). Germline lookup yields CDR1 MNHEY and CDR2 SMNVEV (reference sequence). The CDR3 loop spans 15 amino acids. V lost 3 bases and J lost 4, with 14 bases in between. The CDR3 sequence: CASSFYARGPDTQYF. CDR3 DNA sequence: TGTGCCAGCAGTTTTTACGCGAGGGGCCCAGATACGCAGTATTTT.

This clonotype was seen only a few times. The chain links TRBV11-2 to TRBJ2-7, with TRBD2 matching 10 bases. Germline trimming cut 7 bases from V and 3 bases from J; bases unmatched to any gene: 12. Germline V CDR1 and CDR2: SGHAT, FQNNGV. The length of the CDR3 is 16 residues. DNA of the CDR3: TGTGCCAGCATCGAAGGGCTAGCGGGGGAACACTACGAGCAGTACGTC. Residues: CASIEGLAGEHYEQYV.

This clonotype was seen a handful of times. The chain couples TRBV10-3 to TRBJ2-7; TRBD1 might be the D (5 bases). Germline CDR1 and CDR2: ENHRY and SYGVKD. V was shortened by 2 bases and J by 0 bases, with 5 bases between the two germline ends. The CDR3 spans 13 residues. CDR3 nucleotides: TGTGCCATCAGTGAGACAGGCTCCTACGAGCAGTACGTC. Translating gives CAISETGSYEQYV.

The V call is TRBV7-8, the J call TRBJ2-1, with 10 bases fitting TRBD2. Trimming took 1 base from V and 8 from J; bases not matched to a gene: 5. The CDR3 has 15 residues. Germline V CDR1 and CDR2: SGHVS, FQNEAQ. The CDR3 DNA is TGTGCCAGCAGCTTAGACAGCGGGGGGGCCCATGAGCAGTTCTTC. It codes for CASSLDSGGAHEQFF.

The V call is TRBV15, the J call TRBJ2-1, with TRBD1 as a possible D gene (5 bases). Germline V CDR1 and CDR2: LNHNV, YYDKDF (reference sequence). This CDR3 region has 17 residues. Trimming pared 3 bases from V and 8 bases from J, leaving 23 bases between. The CDR3 here is CATSRSIYRRPEDEQFF. The CDR3 DNA sequence: TGTGCCACCAGCAGGTCCATTTACAGGAGACCCGAGGATGAGCAGTTCTTC.

The V gene is TRBV7-6, the J gene TRBJ2-3, with no clear D. CDR3 length: 16 residues. V was pared by 5 bases and J by 0 bases, with 15 bases between. Germline V lookup: CDR1 SGHVS, CDR2 FNYEAQ. The CDR3 protein is CASSTDEAASTDTQYF. For the CDR3, the DNA is TGTGCCAGCAGCACGGATGAGGCGGCTAGCACAGATACGCAGTATTTT.

Many counts were recorded for this clonotype. The V gene is TRBV7-9, the J gene TRBJ1-2; D is unresolved. The germline CDR1 and CDR2 sequences are SEHNR and FQNEAQ (reference sequence). The CDR3 is made up of 12 amino acids. V was pared by 5 bases and J by 6 bases, with 10 bases between. CDR3 in amino acids: CASSPDNNGYTF. CDR3 bases: TGTGCCAGCAGCCCAGACAACAATGGCTACACCTTC.

This clonotype has a count of ten or more. This chain connects TRBV7-9 to TRBJ2-5; D unclear. Germline CDR1 and CDR2: SEHNR and FQNEAQ (reference sequence). V was trimmed by 5 bases and J by 2 bases, leaving 0 bases between them. The CDR3 covers 10 residues. The CDR3 nucleotides are TGTGCCAGCAGCCAAGAGACCCAGTACTTC. Amino acid sequence: CASSQETQYF.